This T cell receptor beta chain was retrieved from a study of shared clonotypes between healthy human individuals (dated by TCRdb to about 2020). As for the study more broadly: Three men and a couple of women, aged 18 to 49 years, made up the cohort. Per donor, three plates each were used for CD4 naive and CD4 memory, two for CD8 naive, and one for CD8 memory. To estimate repertoire size and how much clonotypes are shared between individuals, the study performed deep sequencing of blood TCR repertoires from roughly five healthy adults. Libraries were prepared and TCR repertoires were sequenced by different laboratories using diverse techniques, in order to increase sequencing depth and limit assay-specific biases. Each donor's leukapheresis produced roughly between roughly 0.94 and 9.5 billion PBMCs. Here is what the overall study found, with its caveats: Naive subsets generally had larger estimated clonotype richness than memory subsets did. Clonotypes shared by all four sorted-subset donors showed higher generation probabilities than non-shared clonotypes. Sampling was restricted to blood, and TCR repertoires in tissue are likely to differ from TCR repertoires in blood. Pairwise subsampling indicated that sequencing depth was expected to affect the degree of clonotype sharing among donors. The small number of donors limited the genetic and exposure-history diversity represented. Even with the large sequencing depth, rarefaction of the sorted-subset datasets indicated that sequencing was incomplete. About 5% of naive CD4, approximately 3.7% of naive CD8, approximately 2.2% of memory CD4, and around 0.4% of memory CD8 clonotypes were shared across a few donors.

Relative to germline, V is missing 6 bases and J is missing 11 bases, with 4 bases of the junction outside any gene match. The germline V gene (reference sequence) sets CDR1 to LNHDA and CDR2 to SQIVND. The CDR3 spans 11 residues, from the cysteine through the phenylalanine. Only the CDR3 DNA stays, 33 bases, in frame from base 1. Using the deep immunoSEQ assay, multiplex PCR amplified TCR CDR3 regions from genomic DNA. Genomic DNA extracted from each cell subset was distributed evenly over all wells of several immunoSEQ 96-well plates, and each plate served as one replicate. For sorted subsets, 200 to 250 ng of genomic DNA, equivalent to around 30,000 T cell genomes, went into each replicate PCR. Purified libraries were quantified with a Qubit 3.0 fluorometer, sized on a Bioanalyzer 2100, and re-quantified with the KAPA Library Quantification kit. Every immunoSEQ 96-well plate was sequenced on a dedicated single-read 150-cycle Illumina NextSeq 550 flow cell. In the original analysis: Because only junctional sequences without quality scores were contained in the immunoSEQ output, filtering matching that applied to full-length reads could not be performed. To assign V/J genes and CDR3, sequences were annotated using PyIR, a Python wrapper for IgBLAST v1.9, with IMGT germline references. Reads were removed for weak V/J assignments (E-value above 1e-6), missing CDR3, stop codons, out-of-frame junctions, or ambiguous translated residues. V3J clonotypes were defined as sequences sharing the same inferred V gene, J gene, and CDR3 amino acid sequence. Percentage overlap between repertoires was computed as shared unique clonotypes divided by the size of the smaller repertoire. Three approaches were used to assess repertoire richness: RTK rarefaction, the Chao1 estimator, and Recon v2.1 estimates of unobserved clonotypes. Generation probabilities were computed with OLGA for all TCRbeta clonotypes obtained by the gDNA method from four donors. The clones in this table, taken by TCRdb from immuneACCESS, are in-frame only. Not every clone is retained; where verified, under half of the shortfall comes from an unresolved V gene, and the cause of the rest is unknown. V and J calls and clone size are copied from that table; D and trimming were computed from the DNA. The sample has 2 million to 2.5 million clones on record, 85% to 95% of them singletons. The ten largest clonotypes hold 0.3% to 0.4% of the sample.

This clone has only one observation. Its binding antigen is unknown. Per-base qualities were not stored, and no clone one base away is much larger. Healthy HIV-negative adults with no recently reported acute infections or vaccinations were included as donors. Every donor was a Caucasian adult living in Nashville, Tennessee, USA. CD4+ T cells were enriched by magnetic negative selection; naive cells were then positively selected on CD45RA, and the negative fraction formed the memory subset. After blood collection by leukapheresis, PBMCs were isolated using Ficoll-Histopaque density gradient centrifugation and then cryopreserved in the vapor phase of liquid nitrogen. Purity and quantity of every magnetically sorted T cell population were checked by analytical flow cytometry. From each sorted fraction, genomic DNA was isolated and quantified by UV absorbance on a Nanodrop 2000c.

This chain joins TRBV19 to TRBJ2-4; 7 bases in the middle match TRBD1. Sample: naive CD4+ T cells from PBMCs. In the paper's terms, the cell subset or site label means: CD45RA+ positively selected. The clonotype originates from a man between 18 and 29 years old in good health. Some clones in this sample may be carry-over from other donors' samples. The base sequence is TGTGCCAGTAGCGGTGGACAGGTTCAGTACTTC. It encodes CASSGGQVQYF.